What follows are 18 T cell receptor beta chains derived from one specimen sequenced in a study of T cells after yellow fever vaccination (dated by TCRdb to about 2019). The treatment or condition label, read with the paper, signifies: live attenuated yellow fever vaccine strain. The protocol used for the library was 5' RACE. Sequencer: Illumina HiSeq 2500. Clones were called with MiXCR by TCRdb after fastp trimmed the public reads at Q25, and only in-frame beta chains were retained. All rows with the same CDR3 protein become a single entry with the most common DNA and genes. This sample gives some 600,000 distinct CDR3 sequences in total; 10% to 15% of them show up just once. The ten largest clones add up to about 15% of the sample. Sequencing used PBMCs, obtained on the day of the yellow fever booster vaccination. All receptors derive from a man aged 30 to 39 who received the YFV17D yellow fever vaccine.

This clonotype appeared many times. The J gene is TRBJ2-5, the V gene TRBV6-5; 7 nucleotides agree with TRBD2. Germline V gene data show CDR1 as MNHEY and CDR2 as SVGAGI. CDR3 length: 14 residues. The V and J ends lost 4 bases and 2 bases, in that order; junction bases with no gene match: 4. The CDR3 protein is CASSFPGGQETQYF. In nucleotides, the CDR3 is TGTGCCAGCAGTTTCCCCGGGGGGCAAGAGACCCAGTACTTC.

The chain recombines TRBV10-3 with TRBJ1-5; D might be TRBD1 (5 bases). V was cut by 2 bases and J by 7 bases, with 12 bases left in between. The CDR3 spans 14 residues. In germline, CDR1 is ENHRY, CDR2 SYGVKD. As DNA, the CDR3 is TGTGCCATCAGTGAGGGGGCAATTTCCCAGCCCCAGCATTTT. Translated: CAISEGAISQPQHF.

This clonotype was seen a few times. The chain uses TRBV7-8 and TRBJ2-2, with 11 positions matching TRBD2. Germline assignment: CDR1 SGHVS and CDR2 FQNEAQ. V shed 3 bases, J shed 3 bases, and the junction held 12 bases outside the gene matches. The CDR3 covers 19 residues. Here the CDR3 reads CASSFPRQGTSGDTGELFF. In nucleotides, the CDR3 is TGTGCCAGCAGCTTCCCCCGCCAGGGGACTAGCGGAGACACCGGGGAGCTGTTTTTT.

The chain recombines TRBV24-1 with TRBJ2-1; the match to TRBD2 covers 10 bases. Germline CDR1 is KGHDR and CDR2 is SFDVKD. This CDR3 has 17 residues. V shed 3 bases and J 11 bases; nucleotides not matched to a gene: 15. The CDR3 sequence: CATSDPRSGRGLLQQFF. DNA for the CDR3: TGTGCCACCAGTGATCCACGAAGCGGGAGGGGGTTACTCCAGCAGTTCTTC.

In its sample, this clonotype was seen a few times. The chain recombines TRBV12-3 or TRBV12-4 with TRBJ2-1; unclear D gene. The CDR3 length is 13 residues. The V end lost 3 bases, the J end lost 10 bases, and 13 bases lay between the germline ends. CDR3 protein: CASSFWAMGEQFF. The CDR3, as DNA: TGTGCCAGCAGTTTCTGGGCCATGGGGGAGCAGTTCTTC.

V gene TRBV7-9 combines with J gene TRBJ2-1, with 7 bases identical to TRBD2. Germline V CDR1 and CDR2: SEHNR, FQNEAQ (reference sequence). The junction had 6 bases not matched to a gene; V was cut back by 6 bases and J by 4 bases. The length of the CDR3 is 14 residues. CDR3 sequence (DNA): TGTGCCAGCAGGGCCGGGACTACTTACAATGAGCAGTTCTTC. Translation gives CASRAGTTYNEQFF.

This clonotype was counted between two and nine times. The chain is built from TRBV11-2 and TRBJ2-1; D might be TRBD1 or TRBD2, each matching 7 bases. Between the trimmed V and J ends, which lost 3 bases and 8 bases, there was a span of 20 bases. There are 16 residues in the CDR3. The V gene's germline CDR1 is SGHAT and CDR2 FQNNGV. The CDR3 DNA follows: TGTGCCAGCAGCTTCGGACAGGCTGAAGCGGGACATGAGCAGTTCTTC. As protein: CASSFGQAEAGHEQFF.

The J gene is TRBJ2-2, the V gene TRBV18, with 13 bases fitting TRBD2. The CDR3 sequence is 18 residues long. CDR1 and CDR2 from the germline V gene are KGHSH and LQKENI. V lost 4 bases to trimming and J lost 0 bases; unmatched junction nucleotides: 5. CDR3 sequence: CASSLTSGRRTNTGELFF. The CDR3 coding sequence is TGTGCCAGCTCACTGACTAGCGGGAGGAGGACGAACACCGGGGAGCTGTTTTTT.

A word on this clonotype: A read error is possible here, since a much larger clone lies one base away. The rearrangement links TRBV7-8 to TRBJ2-1; 12 nucleotides line up with TRBD2. Germline CDR1 reads SGHVS; CDR2 reads FQNEAQ. Trimming cost V 5 bases and J 9 bases; bases outside gene matches: 5. The CDR3 has 14 residues. The CDR3 region is CASSQTSGRSEQFF. The CDR3 region has the DNA TGTGCCAGCAGCCAAACTAGCGGGAGGAGTGAGCAGTTCTTC.

The rearrangement joins TRBV20-1 to TRBJ2-2, with a possible D match to TRBD2 (6 bases). CDR3 size: 13 residues. Germline-derived CDR1 and CDR2 are DFQATT and SNEGSKA (reference sequence). Trimming shortened V by 2 bases and J by 4 bases, and 8 bases separated the two germline ends. The CDR3 is CSARQGGTGELFF. The CDR3 DNA is TGCAGTGCTAGACAGGGAGGCACCGGGGAGCTGTTTTTT.

For this clonotype: An end of the junction differs from the germline gene, which may be a read error. The chain links TRBV20-1 to TRBJ2-1, with 13 bases aligning to TRBD2. CDR1 DFQATT and CDR2 SNEGSKA come from the germline V gene (reference sequence). This CDR3 comprises 16 residues. CDR3: CCARALGTSGNNEQFF. CDR3 sequence (DNA): TGCTGTGCTAGAGCCCTTGGGACTAGCGGGAACAATGAGCAGTTCTTC.

This clonotype was picked up a small number of times. The gene calls are TRBV30 and TRBJ2-2, with a possible D match to TRBD2 (6 bases). The V end was cut by 5 bases, the J end by 4 bases, with 17 bases between. Germline CDR1 reads GTSNPN; CDR2 reads SVGIG (reference sequence). The CDR3 runs 15 residues. The CDR3 region has the DNA TGTGCCTGGGACTCATGGGGGGTAGGCACCGGGGAGCTGTTTTTT. This encodes CAWDSWGVGTGELFF.

This clonotype turned up a few times. V is TRBV11-2 and J is TRBJ2-1; tentatively, D is TRBD2 (6 bases). Germline V gene lookup returns CDR1 SGHAT and CDR2 FQNNGV. The CDR3 is 17 residues long. Deletions cut 1 base from V and 2 bases from J, with 15 bases between. CDR3 loop: CASSLGRSGGAYNEQFF. CDR3 coding DNA: TGTGCCAGCAGCTTAGGAAGATCAGGCGGGGCCTACAATGAGCAGTTCTTC.

This clonotype was picked up a small number of times. V and J are TRBV24-1 and TRBJ2-3, with TRBD2 identical over 13 bases. The junction had 9 bases not matched to a gene; V was cut back by 8 bases and J by 8 bases. This CDR3 spans 15 amino acids. Germline CDR1 KGHDR, CDR2 SFDVKD. The CDR3 sequence: CATTSGTSGMSTQYF. The DNA of the CDR3 is TGTGCCACCACTTCCGGGACTAGCGGGATGAGTACGCAGTATTTT.

The chain recombines TRBV7-9 with TRBJ1-2, with D perhaps TRBD1 (5 bases). The length of the CDR3 is 15 residues. In germline, CDR1 is SEHNR, CDR2 FQNEAQ (reference sequence). Between the trimmed V and J ends, which lost 1 base and 0 bases, there was a span of 9 bases. Here the CDR3 DNA reads TGTGCCAGCAGCTTAGTTGGGGCCTCTAACTATGGCTACACCTTC. Protein product: CASSLVGASNYGYTF. The whole variable domain, remainder taken from reference TRBV7-9 and TRBJ1-2, is DTGVSQNPRHKITKRGQNVTFRCDPISEHNRLYWYRQTLGQGPEFLTYFQNEAQLEKSRLLSDRFSAERPKGSFSTLEIQRTEQGDSAMYLCASSLVGASNYGYTFGSGTRLTVV.

This chain uses TRBV12-5 with TRBJ1-5; D is uncertain. Germline values: CDR1 LGHNT, CDR2 FRNRAP. Trimming pared 6 bases from V and 1 base from J, leaving 7 bases between. This CDR3 contains 13 residues. CDR3 nucleotide sequence: TGTGCTAGTGGACAGAAGAGCAATCAGCCCCAGCATTTT. The encoded protein is CASGQKSNQPQHF.

V and J are TRBV18 and TRBJ2-7, with 7 bases identical to TRBD2. The V gene's germline CDR1 is KGHSH and CDR2 LQKENI. Germline trimming cut 5 bases from V and 1 base from J; bases unmatched to any gene: 5. This CDR3 spans 14 amino acids. This chain's CDR3 is CASSFSGKSYEQYF. The CDR3 bases are TGTGCCAGCTCATTCAGCGGGAAGTCCTACGAGCAGTACTTC.

The sample holds a few counts of this clonotype. The chain combines TRBV27 with TRBJ1-5; weak D call: TRBD1 (6 bases). The germline V gene encodes CDR1 MNHEY and CDR2 SMNVEV (reference sequence). The CDR3 has 14 residues. With 4 bases removed from V and 5 bases from J, the gap between germline ends came to 12 bases. This CDR3 is CASSSQGSHQPQHF. For the CDR3, the DNA is TGTGCCAGCAGTTCACAGGGCTCCCATCAGCCCCAGCATTTT.